This T cell receptor beta chain emerged from a study of blood T cell repertoires in COVID-19. TCRdb's copy holds only in-frame clones and misses some; the assay was immunoSEQ multiplex PCR. The sample yields about 110,000 clones, under 75% seen once. Trimming took 0 bases from V and 11 from J; bases not matched to a gene: 11. The CDR3 contains 14 residues. Germline assignment: CDR1 SQVTM and CDR2 ANQGSEA. The chain joins TRBV29-1 to TRBJ1-1, with 8 bases identical to TRBD1. Sequencing was done on a sample of peripheral blood. The clonotype originates from a woman in her sixties with acute or convalescent COVID-19. CDR3 region: CSVEDRTGGTLAFF. Here the CDR3 DNA reads TGCAGCGTTGAAGATCGAACAGGGGGGACTCTGGCTTTCTTT.